This TCR beta chain was documented in a study of PD-L1 blockade in urothelial cancer. The CDR3 consists of 12 residues. From germline, CDR1 is SNHLY and CDR2 FYNNEI. V was clipped by 7 bases and J by 7 bases; unmatched bases: 4. The repertoire was sequenced with immunoSEQ multiplex PCR; TCRdb's copy has only in-frame clones and lacks some. The data contain about 29,000 clones, around 87% of them seen just once; the ten biggest clones take up roughly 3.1%. The source material was PBMCs, sampled around atezolizumab (anti-PD-L1) treatment. The chain employs TRBV2 and TRBJ2-1; 7 bases align to TRBD1. This sequence originates from a man in his fifties with urothelial cancer. The CDR3 sequence: CASIARGNEQFF. DNA of the CDR3: TGTGCCAGCATTGCCAGGGGGAATGAGCAGTTCTTC.